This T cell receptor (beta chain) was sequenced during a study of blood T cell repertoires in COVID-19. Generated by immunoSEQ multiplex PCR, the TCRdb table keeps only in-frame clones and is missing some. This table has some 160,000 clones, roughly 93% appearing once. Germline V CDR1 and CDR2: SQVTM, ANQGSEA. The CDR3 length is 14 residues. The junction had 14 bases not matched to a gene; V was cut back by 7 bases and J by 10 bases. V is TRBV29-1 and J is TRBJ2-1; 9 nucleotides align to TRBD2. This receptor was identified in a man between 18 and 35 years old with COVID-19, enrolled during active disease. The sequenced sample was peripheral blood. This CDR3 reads CSAGTSRWKDEQFF. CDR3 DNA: TGCAGCGCCGGGACTAGCCGGTGGAAGGACGAGCAGTTCTTC.